The subject of this entry is one T cell receptor (beta chain). Assay: immunoSEQ multiplex PCR; the TCRdb copy retains only in-frame clones and omits some. The sample has some 180,000 clones, roughly nine tenths seen once; the top ten hold approximately 1.6%. These data come from a study of T cell responses to AZD1222 COVID-19 vaccine. There are 12 residues in the CDR3. Trimming removed 2 bases from V and 10 bases from J, with 8 bases in between. The specimen was peripheral blood, collected 28 days after the second AZD1222 dose. The rearrangement links TRBV12-3 or TRBV12-4 to TRBJ1-4; no definite D call. The clonotype was recovered from an adult who received the AZD1222 COVID-19 vaccine. In nucleotides, the CDR3 is TGTGCCAGCAGTTTATTTCCTGGAAAACTGTTTTTT. Translated: CASSLFPGKLFF.